Below are 27 T cell receptor beta chains sequenced from a single sample in a study of blood T cell repertoires in COVID-19. Assay: immunoSEQ multiplex PCR; the TCRdb copy retains only in-frame clones and omits some. The repertoire consists of over 350,000 clones, with around 89% occurring once and the leading ten covering over 4%. Sequenced: peripheral blood. The source of these receptors is a woman between 25 and 40 years old with acute or convalescent COVID-19.

The rearrangement joins TRBV6-5 to TRBJ2-2; 8 positions agree with TRBD1. V shed 2 bases and J 4 bases; nucleotides not matched to a gene: 3. Germline lookup yields CDR1 MNHEY and CDR2 SVGAGI. CDR3 length: 15 amino acids. Written as DNA, the CDR3 is TGTGCCAGCAGTTACGGAGACAGGGGCACCGGGGAGCTGTTTTTT. Its translation is CASSYGDRGTGELFF.

V is TRBV7-6 and J is TRBJ2-3; a weak D match, TRBD2 (5 bases). Trimming left V 5 bases short and J 1 base short, with 16 bases between. CDR1 and CDR2 (germline): SGHVS, FNYEAQ. The CDR3 is 16 amino acids. The CDR3 DNA is TGTGCCAGCAGCCCAATCGGGGAAGTAGGCACAGATACGCAGTATTTT. This translates into CASSPIGEVGTDTQYF.

Of note for this clone: A much bigger clone sits one base away, suggesting this may be a read error. The sample contains more than one DNA sequence encoding this CDR3. The chain is built from TRBV9 and TRBJ2-2; D is undetermined. Germline lookup yields CDR1 SGDLS and CDR2 YYNGEE. CDR3 length: 12 residues. V lost 4 bases to trimming and J lost 5 bases, with 6 bases between them. The CDR3 coding sequence is TGTGCCAGCAGCCCCTATACCGGGGAGCTGTTTTTT. Residues: CASSPYTGELFF.

The chain couples TRBV7-8 to TRBJ1-2; 9 bases fit TRBD1. V lost 2 bases and J lost 3; bases outside the gene matches: 10. CDR1 and CDR2 (germline): SGHVS, FQNEAQ. This CDR3 comprises 17 residues. CDR3 bases: TGTGCCAGCAGCTTACGCGACAGGGGGATCTCTGACTATGGCTACACCTTC. This translates into CASSLRDRGISDYGYTF. The whole variable domain, filled in from reference TRBV7-8 and TRBJ1-2, reads GAGVSQSPRYKVAKRGQDVALRCDPISGHVSLFWYQQALGQGPEFLTYFQNEAQLDKSGLPSDRFFAERPEGSVSTLKIQRTQQEDSAVYLCASSLRDRGISDYGYTFGSGTRLTVV.

The V and J genes are TRBV4-2 and TRBJ1-1; no firm D call. The CDR3 extends over 16 amino acids. Trimming pared 0 bases from V and 0 bases from J, leaving 11 bases between. The germline V gene encodes CDR1 LGHNA and CDR2 YNFKEQ. In DNA, the CDR3 is TGTGCCAGCAGCCAAGACTGGAGTAGTATGAACACTGAAGCTTTCTTT. Encoded protein: CASSQDWSSMNTEAFF.

The V call is TRBV3-1 (or the pseudogene TRBV3-2), the J call TRBJ1-1, with 8 bases identical to TRBD1. The CDR3 contains 13 residues. J gave up 5 bases and V 8 bases, and 7 bases lay outside the gene matches. Looked up from germline, CDR1 is LGHDT and CDR2 is YNNKEL (reference sequence). For the CDR3, the DNA is TGTGCCAGCGGAGGACAGGGAGGGACTGAAGCTTTCTTT. It translates to CASGGQGGTEAFF.

The rearrangement uses TRBV27 and TRBJ1-5, with 7 bases lining up with TRBD1. Losses at the gene ends were 4 bases for V and 1 base for J; bases not matched to a gene: 7. Looked up from germline, CDR1 is MNHEY and CDR2 is SMNVEV (reference sequence). The CDR3 loop spans 16 amino acids. CDR3 sequence reads: CASSWRWGQSNQPQHF. CDR3 DNA: TGTGCCAGCAGTTGGCGATGGGGACAGAGCAATCAGCCCCAGCATTTT.

The chain uses TRBV3-1 (or the pseudogene TRBV3-2) and TRBJ1-6, with D possibly matching TRBD1 (5 bases). Germline V gene data show CDR1 as LGHDT and CDR2 as YNNKEL (reference sequence). V dropped 1 base and J dropped 6 bases, with 7 bases sitting between them. This CDR3 is built from 14 residues. The CDR3 region has the DNA TGTGCCAGCAGCCAAGGACAGATTAATTCACCCCTCCACTTT. Protein product: CASSQGQINSPLHF.

The chain recombines TRBV18 with TRBJ2-5; the match to TRBD2 covers 7 bases. Trimming removed 2 bases from V and 1 base from J; junction bases left unmatched: 4. The germline gives CDR1 KGHSH, CDR2 LQKENI. This CDR3 has 15 residues. This CDR3 is CASSPMTSPQETQYF. CDR3 sequence (DNA): TGTGCCAGCTCACCAATGACTAGCCCCCAAGAGACCCAGTACTTC. Looking up the rest from reference TRBV18 and TRBJ2-5 gives the full variable domain: NAGVMQNPRHLVRRRGQEARLRCSPMKGHSHVYWYRQLPEEGLKFMVYLQKENIIDESGMPKERFSAEFPKEGPSILRIQQVVRGDSAAYFCASSPMTSPQETQYFGPGTRLLVL.

The chain links TRBV9 to TRBJ2-2; 8 bases match TRBD2. The trim removed 4 bases at V and 3 bases at J, leaving 11 bases unmatched. From germline, CDR1 is SGDLS and CDR2 YYNGEE. CDR3 length equals 17 residues. This CDR3 is CASSPGPTGGDTGELFF. CDR3 DNA sequence: TGTGCCAGCAGCCCAGGTCCTACCGGGGGGGACACCGGGGAGCTGTTTTTT.

The chain carries TRBV3-1 (or the pseudogene TRBV3-2) and TRBJ2-7; 8 bases match TRBD1. J was trimmed by 2 bases and V by 4 bases; bases with no gene match: 4. Germline-derived CDR1 and CDR2 are LGHDT and YNNKEL (reference sequence). The CDR3 is 14 amino acids. CDR3 DNA sequence: TGTGCCAGCAGCCTCGAACAGGGGGCCTACGAGCAGTACTTC. This codes for CASSLEQGAYEQYF.

Worth noting for this clone: Different DNA sequences within this sample yield the same CDR3. V usage is TRBV19 and J usage is TRBJ2-2, with 10 bases matching TRBD1. J gave up 4 bases and V 9 bases, and 5 bases lay outside the gene matches. Per germline, CDR1 LNHDA and CDR2 SQIVND (reference sequence). The CDR3 runs 14 residues. CDR3 in amino acids: CASLRTGGTGELFF. CDR3 sequence (DNA): TGTGCCAGCTTAAGGACAGGGGGCACCGGGGAGCTGTTTTTT.

This chain connects TRBV28 to TRBJ1-6; D perhaps matches TRBD1 (5 bases). V was pared by 4 bases and J by 0 bases, with 19 bases between. The CDR3 runs 19 residues. CDR1 and CDR2 from the germline V gene are MDHEN and SYDVKM. The CDR3 sequence: CASSSSDRKHSSYNSPLHF. DNA of the CDR3: TGTGCCAGCAGTTCCTCCGACAGAAAACATAGCTCCTATAATTCACCCCTCCACTTT.

CDR3 protein: CASRTARGYTF. Here the CDR3 DNA reads TGTGCCAGCAGGACCGCGAGGGGCTACACCTTC. V usage is TRBV2 and J usage is TRBJ1-2, with D unclear. Germline assignment: CDR1 SNHLY and CDR2 FYNNEI. With 6 bases removed from V and 8 bases from J, the gap between germline ends came to 10 bases. CDR3 length: 11 amino acids.

The chain recombines TRBV11-2 with TRBJ1-6; 9 bases are a match to TRBD1. Trimming at V came to 4 bases and at J to 6 bases, leaving 7 bases not matched to a gene. CDR1 and CDR2 from the germline V gene are SGHAT and FQNNGV. CDR3 length equals 16 residues. The CDR3 nucleotides are TGTGCCAGCAGCTCCAATACAGGGGGCACTAATTCACCCCTCCACTTT. Amino acids: CASSSNTGGTNSPLHF.

This clone has a count of ten or more. The chain recombines TRBV2 with TRBJ1-3; D not certain. V lost 5 bases to trimming and J lost 0 bases, with 8 bases between them. Germline CDR1 and CDR2: SNHLY and FYNNEI. CDR3 length: 14 residues. DNA for the CDR3: TGTGCCAGCAGTAGTACCGGCTCTGGAAACACCATATATTTT. It specifies CASSSTGSGNTIYF.

The J gene is TRBJ2-7, the V gene TRBV12-3 or TRBV12-4, with a tentative D call TRBD1 (5 bases). The CDR3 totals 13 residues. V lost 5 bases and J 5 bases, leaving 13 bases between the germline ends. Written as DNA, the CDR3 is TGTGCCAGCAGTCCATATCAGGGCCACGAGCAGTACTTC. Its protein product is CASSPYQGHEQYF.

This clone appeared a few times. The chain is built from TRBV15 and TRBJ2-7; D unresolved. The germline V gene has CDR1 LNHNV and CDR2 YYDKDF (reference sequence). Trimming removed 1 base at V and 2 bases at J, with 6 bases between. This CDR3 spans 13 amino acids. The CDR3 is CATSRARTYEQYF. The CDR3 coding sequence is TGTGCCACCAGCAGAGCCAGAACCTACGAGCAGTACTTC. The whole variable domain, remainder taken from reference TRBV15 and TRBJ2-7, is DAMVIQNPRYQVTQFGKPVTLSCSQTLNHNVMYWYQQKSSQAPKLLFHYYDKDFNNEADTPDNFQSRRPNTSFCFLDIRSPGLGDTAMYLCATSRARTYEQYFGPGTRLTVT.

The gene calls are TRBV4-1 and TRBJ1-5; 8 nucleotides agree with TRBD1. J gave up 5 bases and V 0 bases, and 3 bases lay outside the gene matches. This CDR3 has 15 residues. Germline CDR1 MGHRA, CDR2 YSYEKL. The CDR3, as DNA: TGCGCCAGCAGCCAAGATCAGGGGGCGGATCAGCCCCAGCATTTT. Translation: CASSQDQGADQPQHF.

This clone was observed once. V gene TRBV18 combines with J gene TRBJ2-7; 9 nucleotides agree with TRBD1. Trimming removed 2 bases from V and 6 bases from J; junction bases left unmatched: 14. This CDR3 is 17 amino acids long. Germline V lookup: CDR1 KGHSH, CDR2 LQKENI. For the CDR3, the DNA is TGTGCCAGCTCACCAAAGGAAGCGACAGGGGGTGGGAGCGAGCAGTACTTC. Translating gives CASSPKEATGGGSEQYF.

The CDR3 DNA is TGCAGCATCCGAGCGAATGAGCAGTTCTTC. Protein sequence: CSIRANEQFF. This chain connects TRBV29-1 to TRBJ2-1; D remains unclear. Germline V lookup: CDR1 SQVTM, CDR2 ANQGSEA. CDR3 length equals 10 residues. The V and J ends lost 8 bases and 7 bases respectively, with 9 bases between them.

This sequence joins TRBV19 and TRBJ2-7, with D maybe TRBD1 (5 bases). The V gene's germline CDR1 is LNHDA and CDR2 SQIVND (reference sequence). This CDR3 is built from 14 residues. The ends were cut back, 5 bases at V and 5 bases at J, with 16 bases in the middle. The CDR3 loop is CASSPQGAGDEQYF. In nucleotides, the CDR3 is TGTGCCAGTAGTCCCCAGGGCGCAGGAGACGAGCAGTACTTC.

The genes are TRBV5-1 and TRBJ2-5; 10 bases align to TRBD2. Germline trimming cut 4 bases from V and 5 bases from J; bases unmatched to any gene: 8. Germline-derived CDR1 and CDR2 are SGHRS and YFSETQ. The CDR3 is 15 residues long. The CDR3 coding sequence is TGCGCCAGCAGCCCGGGACTAGCGATAGGGGAGACCCAGTACTTC. Encoded protein: CASSPGLAIGETQYF.

This clone was found a few times. The CDR3 sequence is CASSLERGNSPLHF. The CDR3, as DNA: TGTGCCAGCAGCTTAGAACGAGGGAATTCACCCCTCCACTTT. The chain links TRBV7-9 to TRBJ1-6; D gene ambiguous. The V gene lost 1 base and the J gene lost 7 bases, with 8 bases spanning the gap. The CDR3 is made up of 14 amino acids. Germline lookup yields CDR1 SEHNR and CDR2 FQNEAQ (reference sequence). The full variable domain, with the rest looked up from reference TRBV7-9 and TRBJ1-6, is DTGVSQNPRHKITKRGQNVTFRCDPISEHNRLYWYRQTLGQGPEFLTYFQNEAQLEKSRLLSDRFSAERPKGSFSTLEIQRTEQGDSAMYLCASSLERGNSPLHFGNGTRLTVT.

Points on this clone: The same CDR3 arises from other DNA sequences in this sample as well. The chain employs TRBV6-5 and TRBJ1-1, with a weak D call TRBD1 (5 bases). Germline V gene sequence: CDR1 MNHEY, CDR2 SVGAGI. V gave up 0 bases and J gave up 2 bases, with 7 bases separating them. The CDR3 covers 14 residues. CDR3 sequence reads: CASSYSQGNTEAFF. The CDR3 bases are TGTGCCAGCAGTTACTCGCAGGGAAACACTGAAGCTTTCTTT.

V is TRBV2 and J is TRBJ1-6, with D uncertain. V was shortened by 8 bases and J by 7 bases, with 15 bases between the two germline ends. The length of the CDR3 is 14 residues. Germline CDR1 SNHLY, CDR2 FYNNEI. Here the CDR3 DNA reads TGTGCCAGCGTGCGGTTCCTATCGAATTCACCCCTCCACTTT. Residues: CASVRFLSNSPLHF.

The CDR3 bases are TGTGCCACCAGTGGTTCAGGGGGCGCATCCTACGAGCAGTACTTC. Its protein is CATSGSGGASYEQYF. The chain employs TRBV24-1 and TRBJ2-7; 8 nucleotides match TRBD1. Trimming removed 5 bases from V and 1 base from J; junction bases left unmatched: 6. Germline V gene data show CDR1 as KGHDR and CDR2 as SFDVKD. This CDR3 region has 15 residues.